This T cell receptor (beta chain) was identified in a study of blood T cell repertoires in COVID-19. In the study overall: PBMCs, B-cell-depleted T cells, or T cells were the source of the cDNA or gDNA that made up the material.

Participants spanned ages about 18 to 95 years and resided in about 25 US areas. Germline-derived CDR1 and CDR2 are KGHDR and SFDVKD. The CDR3 totals 14 residues. Trimming pared 7 bases from V and 5 bases from J, leaving 14 bases between. Assay used: immunoSEQ multiplex PCR; TCRdb lists only in-frame clones, some missing. This sample yields around 300,000 clones, of which about 87% are seen a single time; about 3% belongs to the top ten. The sequence derives from a woman in her forties or fifties who had recovered from COVID-19. Sequences were obtained from PBMCs or T cells enriched from blood (not recorded which). The chain has TRBV24-1 and TRBJ2-1, with TRBD1 as a possible D gene (5 bases). The CDR3 is CATSRAANHNEQFF. CDR3 nucleotide sequence: TGTGCCACCAGCAGGGCAGCGAACCACAATGAGCAGTTCTTC.